This TCR beta chain was recovered during a study of cytomegalovirus exposure and HLA in healthy donors. Points from the study as a whole: Presence/absence analysis assumed near-uniform sequencing depth across donors. Differences between HLA loci emerged in a later analysis of TCR association rates, with DRB1 most and HLA-C fewest. The study dropped some indistinguishable V segments, TRBV6-2 and TRBV6-3 among them.

A word on this clone: Its cognate antigen is unknown.

The CDR3 is made up of 15 amino acids. The ends lost 6 bases at V and 1 base at J; junction bases unmatched: 5. The germline V gene has CDR1 MNHEY and CDR2 SVGAGI. The PCR had 60 Vbeta and 13 Jbeta primers. The authors' processing: Among the unique TCR beta chains that a later analysis counted, around 72 million in all, 9.5 million to 11 million were shared. Some clones are missing from TCRdb's copy, which holds only in-frame ones; the method was immunoSEQ multiplex PCR. V and J calls and clone size are given by that table; D and trimming were obtained from the DNA. The data hold approximately 100,000 clones, with 75% observed a single time.

Sequencing used PBMCs. This TCR was recovered from a man aged 50-60 years in good health and CMV-seronegative. The rearrangement links TRBV6-5 to TRBJ1-5, with TRBD1 matching over 8 bases. The CDR3 region has the DNA TGTGCCAGCAGCTGGGACAGGAGGAGCAATCAGCCCCAGCATTTT. Translated, it gives CASSWDRRSNQPQHF.